In its sample, the clone carrying this T cell receptor (beta chain) was seen a few times. Its antigen is not known. From germline, CDR1 is SGHTA and CDR2 FQGTGA. After removal of 5 bases from V and 4 bases from J, the junction contained 7 bases not matched to a gene. The CDR3 covers 15 residues. TCRdb's table, derived via immunoSEQ multiplex PCR, lists solely in-frame clones and lacks some. The sample yields tens of thousands of clones, 70% to 80% seen once. The record originates from a study of radiotherapy plus CTLA-4 blockade in lung cancer. Study results and limitations: Blood TCR clones of tumor origin expanded after radiotherapy plus ipilimumab.

The source of this sequence is a human donor with non-small cell lung cancer who had stable disease on radiotherapy plus ipilimumab. This specimen was peripheral blood, taken from a patient treated with radiotherapy plus ipilimumab. This chain uses TRBV7-3 with TRBJ2-1, with 8 bases identical to TRBD1. The CDR3 DNA sequence: TGTGCCAGCAGCCCCAGGGGGCCGGGGTACAATGAGCAGTTCTTC. Protein product: CASSPRGPGYNEQFF.